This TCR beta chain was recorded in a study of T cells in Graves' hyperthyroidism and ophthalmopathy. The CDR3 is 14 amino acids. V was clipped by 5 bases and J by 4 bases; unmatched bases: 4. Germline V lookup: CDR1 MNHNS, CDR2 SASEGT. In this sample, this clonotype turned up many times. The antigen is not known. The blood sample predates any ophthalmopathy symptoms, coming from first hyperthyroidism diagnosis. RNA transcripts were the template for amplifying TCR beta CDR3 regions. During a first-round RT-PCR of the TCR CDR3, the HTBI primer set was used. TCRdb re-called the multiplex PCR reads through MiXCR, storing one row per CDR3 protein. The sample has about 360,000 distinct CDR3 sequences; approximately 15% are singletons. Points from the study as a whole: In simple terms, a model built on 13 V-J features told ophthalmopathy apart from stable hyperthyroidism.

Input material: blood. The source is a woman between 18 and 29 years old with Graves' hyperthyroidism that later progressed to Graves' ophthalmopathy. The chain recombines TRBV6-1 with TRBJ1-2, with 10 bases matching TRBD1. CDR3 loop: CASSWDRGGYGYTF. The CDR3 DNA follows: TGTGCCAGCAGTTGGGACAGGGGTGGCTATGGCTACACCTTC.